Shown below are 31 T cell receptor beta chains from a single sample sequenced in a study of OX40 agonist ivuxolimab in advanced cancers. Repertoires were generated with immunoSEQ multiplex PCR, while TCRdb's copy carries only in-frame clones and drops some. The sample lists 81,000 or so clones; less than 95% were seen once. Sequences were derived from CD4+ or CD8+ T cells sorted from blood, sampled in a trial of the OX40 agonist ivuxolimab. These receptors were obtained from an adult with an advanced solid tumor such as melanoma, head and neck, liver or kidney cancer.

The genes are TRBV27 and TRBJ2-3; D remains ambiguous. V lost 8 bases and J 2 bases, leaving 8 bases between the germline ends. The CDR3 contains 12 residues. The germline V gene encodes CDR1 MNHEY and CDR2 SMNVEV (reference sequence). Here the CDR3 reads CASGLITDTQYF. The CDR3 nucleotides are TGTGCCAGCGGATTAATCACAGATACGCAGTATTTT.

The CDR3 DNA follows: TGCGCCAGCAGCCAAACCGGGACAAGTAATCAGCCCCAGCATTTT. As protein: CASSQTGTSNQPQHF. The chain couples TRBV4-1 to TRBJ1-5, with TRBD1 as a possible D gene (6 bases). Trimming shortened V by 2 bases and J by 4 bases, and 12 bases separated the two germline ends. The length of the CDR3 is 15 residues. Germline V gene data show CDR1 as MGHRA and CDR2 as YSYEKL.

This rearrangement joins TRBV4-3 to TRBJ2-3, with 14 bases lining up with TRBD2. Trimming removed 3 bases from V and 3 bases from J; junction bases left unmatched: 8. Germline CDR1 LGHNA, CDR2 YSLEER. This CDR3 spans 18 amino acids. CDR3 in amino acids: CASSHVTGTSGSTDTQYF. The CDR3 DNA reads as TGCGCCAGCAGCCACGTAACCGGGACTAGCGGGAGTACAGATACGCAGTATTTT.

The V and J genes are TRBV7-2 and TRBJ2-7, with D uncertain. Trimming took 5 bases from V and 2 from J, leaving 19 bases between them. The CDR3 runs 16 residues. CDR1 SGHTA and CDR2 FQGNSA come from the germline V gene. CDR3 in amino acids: CASSQTDPGSAYEQYF. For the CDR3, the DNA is TGTGCCAGCAGCCAAACGGACCCGGGTTCGGCCTACGAGCAGTACTTC.

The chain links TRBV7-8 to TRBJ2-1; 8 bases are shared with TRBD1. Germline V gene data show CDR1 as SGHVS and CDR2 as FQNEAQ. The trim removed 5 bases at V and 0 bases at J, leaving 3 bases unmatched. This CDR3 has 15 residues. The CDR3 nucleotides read TGTGCCAGCAGCCCTGGACAGGGCTCCTACAATGAGCAGTTCTTC. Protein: CASSPGQGSYNEQFF.

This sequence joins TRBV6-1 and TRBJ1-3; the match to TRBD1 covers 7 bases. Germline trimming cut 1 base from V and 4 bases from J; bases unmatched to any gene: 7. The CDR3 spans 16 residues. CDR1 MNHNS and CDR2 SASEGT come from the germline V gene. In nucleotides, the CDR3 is TGTGCCAGCAGTGAAGATGAGGGGGCGGAAGGAAACACCATATATTTT. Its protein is CASSEDEGAEGNTIYF.

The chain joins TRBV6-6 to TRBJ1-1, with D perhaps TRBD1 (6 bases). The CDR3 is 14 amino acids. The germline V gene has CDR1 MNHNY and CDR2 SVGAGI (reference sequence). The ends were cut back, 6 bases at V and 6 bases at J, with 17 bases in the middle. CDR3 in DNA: TGTGCCAGCAGCCCCCCAGGACAGTCCCCTGAAGCTTTCTTT. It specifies CASSPPGQSPEAFF.

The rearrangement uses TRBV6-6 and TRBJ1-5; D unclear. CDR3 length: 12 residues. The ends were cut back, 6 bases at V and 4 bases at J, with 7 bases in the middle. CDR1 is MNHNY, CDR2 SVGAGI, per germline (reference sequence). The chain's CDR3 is CASRGENQPQHF. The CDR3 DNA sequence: TGTGCCAGCAGGGGAGAGAATCAGCCCCAGCATTTT.

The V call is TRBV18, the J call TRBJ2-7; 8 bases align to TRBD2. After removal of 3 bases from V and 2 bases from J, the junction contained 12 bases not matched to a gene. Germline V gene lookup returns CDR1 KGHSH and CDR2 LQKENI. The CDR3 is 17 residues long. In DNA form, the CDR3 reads TGTGCCAGCTCACCTAACTATGGCGGGGGGCCCGCCTACGAGCAGTACTTC. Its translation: CASSPNYGGGPAYEQYF.

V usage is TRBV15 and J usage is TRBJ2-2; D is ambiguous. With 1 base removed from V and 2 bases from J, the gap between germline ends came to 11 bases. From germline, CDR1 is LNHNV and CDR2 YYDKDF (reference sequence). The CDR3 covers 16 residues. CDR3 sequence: CATSRGSLLNTGELFF. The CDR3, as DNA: TGTGCCACCAGCAGAGGAAGTCTATTAAACACCGGGGAGCTGTTTTTT.

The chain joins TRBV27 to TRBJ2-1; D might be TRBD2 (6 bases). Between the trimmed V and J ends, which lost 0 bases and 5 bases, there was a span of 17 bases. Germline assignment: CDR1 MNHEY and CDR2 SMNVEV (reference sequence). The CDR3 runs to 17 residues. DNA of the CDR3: TGTGCCAGCAGTTTATCGACGGTGGAGGGGCTCCACAATGAGCAGTTCTTC. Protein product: CASSLSTVEGLHNEQFF.

CDR3 nucleotide sequence: TGTGCCAGCAGTGACCTTCTCAGGGAACTAACCCACGAGCAGTACTTC. Protein: CASSDLLRELTHEQYF. The chain joins TRBV6-1 to TRBJ2-7; weak D call: TRBD1 (5 bases). The CDR3 totals 16 residues. Trimming stripped 3 bases from V and 5 bases from J, with 20 bases between. Germline values: CDR1 MNHNS, CDR2 SASEGT.

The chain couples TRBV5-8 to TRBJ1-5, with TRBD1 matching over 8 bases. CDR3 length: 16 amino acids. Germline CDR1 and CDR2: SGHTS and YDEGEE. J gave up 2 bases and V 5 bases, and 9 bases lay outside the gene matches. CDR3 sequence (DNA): TGTGCCAGCAGTCAAGGACAGGGATGGGGCAATCAGCCCCAGCATTTT. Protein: CASSQGQGWGNQPQHF.

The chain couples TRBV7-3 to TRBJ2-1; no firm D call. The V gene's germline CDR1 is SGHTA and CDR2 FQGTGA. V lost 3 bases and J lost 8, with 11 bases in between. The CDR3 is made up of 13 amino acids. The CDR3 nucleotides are TGTGCCAGCAGCTTGGTCCCAAGGGATGAGCAGTTCTTC. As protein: CASSLVPRDEQFF.

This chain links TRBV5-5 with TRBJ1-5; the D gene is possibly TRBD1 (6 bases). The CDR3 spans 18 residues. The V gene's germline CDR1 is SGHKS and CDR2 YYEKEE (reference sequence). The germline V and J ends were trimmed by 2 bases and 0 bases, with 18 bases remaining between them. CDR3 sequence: CASSFHSNHRVSNQPQHF. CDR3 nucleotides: TGTGCCAGCAGCTTCCACTCAAATCACAGGGTTAGCAATCAGCCCCAGCATTTT.

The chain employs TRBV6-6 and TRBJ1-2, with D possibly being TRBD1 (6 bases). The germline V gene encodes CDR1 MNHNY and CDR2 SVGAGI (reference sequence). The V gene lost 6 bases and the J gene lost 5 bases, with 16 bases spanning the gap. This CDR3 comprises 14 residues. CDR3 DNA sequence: TGTGCCAGCAGCCAGATGGACAGAACTTATGGCTACACCTTC. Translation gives CASSQMDRTYGYTF.

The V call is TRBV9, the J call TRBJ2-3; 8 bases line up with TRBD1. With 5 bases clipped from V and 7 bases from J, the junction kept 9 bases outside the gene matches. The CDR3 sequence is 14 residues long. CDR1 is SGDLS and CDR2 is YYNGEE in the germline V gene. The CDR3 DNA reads TGTGCCAGCAGTCCAGGGGGCGCGGGGAATACGCAGTATTTT. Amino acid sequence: CASSPGGAGNTQYF.

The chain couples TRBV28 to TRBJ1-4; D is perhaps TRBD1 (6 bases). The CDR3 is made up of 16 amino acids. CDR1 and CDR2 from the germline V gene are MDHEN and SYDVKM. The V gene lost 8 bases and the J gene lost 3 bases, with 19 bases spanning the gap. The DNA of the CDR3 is TGTGCCAGCCTCGCAGGGGACCTAGATGCTAATGAAAAACTGTTTTTT. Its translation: CASLAGDLDANEKLFF. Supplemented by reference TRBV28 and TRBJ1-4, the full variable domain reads DVKVTQSSRYLVKRTGEKVFLECVQDMDHENMFWYRQDPGLGLRLIYFSYDVKMKEKGDIPEGYSVSREKKERFSLILESASTNQTSMYLCASLAGDLDANEKLFFGSGTQLSVL.

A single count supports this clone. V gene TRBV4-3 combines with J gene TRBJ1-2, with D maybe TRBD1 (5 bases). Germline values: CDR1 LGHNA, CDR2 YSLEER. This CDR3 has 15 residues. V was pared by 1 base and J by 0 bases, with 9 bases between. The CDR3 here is CASSQGQKTNYGYTF. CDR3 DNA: TGCGCCAGCAGCCAAGGACAGAAAACTAACTATGGCTACACCTTC.

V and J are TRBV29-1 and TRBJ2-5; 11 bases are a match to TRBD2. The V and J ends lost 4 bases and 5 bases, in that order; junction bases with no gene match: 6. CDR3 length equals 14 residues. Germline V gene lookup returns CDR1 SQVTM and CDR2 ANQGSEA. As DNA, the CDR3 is TGCAGCGTTGTAGGTAGCGGGGGGGTGGAGACCCAGTACTTC. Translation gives CSVVGSGGVETQYF.

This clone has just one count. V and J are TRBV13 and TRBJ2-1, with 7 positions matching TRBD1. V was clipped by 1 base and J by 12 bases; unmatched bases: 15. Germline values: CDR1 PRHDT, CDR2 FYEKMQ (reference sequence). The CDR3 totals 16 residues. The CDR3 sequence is CASSLEPGQPERGQFF. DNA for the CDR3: TGTGCCAGCAGCTTAGAACCGGGACAGCCGGAACGTGGGCAGTTCTTC.

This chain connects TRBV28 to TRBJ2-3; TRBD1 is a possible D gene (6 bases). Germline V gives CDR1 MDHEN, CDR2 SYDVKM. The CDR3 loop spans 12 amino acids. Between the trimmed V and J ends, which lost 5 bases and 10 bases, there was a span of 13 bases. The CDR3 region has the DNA TGTGCCAGCAGTCCCGACAGGTGGGCGCAGTATTTT. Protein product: CASSPDRWAQYF.

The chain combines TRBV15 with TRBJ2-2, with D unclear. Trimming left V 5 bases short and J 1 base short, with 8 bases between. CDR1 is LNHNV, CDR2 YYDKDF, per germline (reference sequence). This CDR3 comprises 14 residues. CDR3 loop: CATSPTENTGELFF. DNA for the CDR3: TGTGCCACCAGCCCTACTGAGAACACCGGGGAGCTGTTTTTT.

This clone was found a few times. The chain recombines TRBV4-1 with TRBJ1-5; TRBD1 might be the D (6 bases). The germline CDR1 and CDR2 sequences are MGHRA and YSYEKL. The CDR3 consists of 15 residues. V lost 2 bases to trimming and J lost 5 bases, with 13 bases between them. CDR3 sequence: CASSQYGTSDQPQHF. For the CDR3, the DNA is TGCGCCAGCAGCCAATACGGGACATCTGATCAGCCCCAGCATTTT.

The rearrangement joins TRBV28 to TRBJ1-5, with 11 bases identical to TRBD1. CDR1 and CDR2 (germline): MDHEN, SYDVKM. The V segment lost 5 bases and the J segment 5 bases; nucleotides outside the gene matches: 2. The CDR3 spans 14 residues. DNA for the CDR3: TGTGCCAGCAGTCCGGGACAGGGGGATCAGCCCCAGCATTTT. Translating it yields CASSPGQGDQPQHF.

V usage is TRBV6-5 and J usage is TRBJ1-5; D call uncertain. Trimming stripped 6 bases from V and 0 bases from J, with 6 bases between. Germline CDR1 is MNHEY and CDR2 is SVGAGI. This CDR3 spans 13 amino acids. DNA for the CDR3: TGTGCCAGCAGCCGTTATAGCAATCAGCCCCAGCATTTT. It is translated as CASSRYSNQPQHF.

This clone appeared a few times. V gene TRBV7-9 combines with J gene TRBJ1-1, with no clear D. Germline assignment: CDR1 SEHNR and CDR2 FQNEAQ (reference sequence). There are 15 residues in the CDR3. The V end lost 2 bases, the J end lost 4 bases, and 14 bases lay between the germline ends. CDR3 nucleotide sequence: TGTGCCAGCAGCTTATCGGTGGGTTTTGGCACTGAAGCTTTCTTT. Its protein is CASSLSVGFGTEAFF.

CDR3 nucleotide sequence: TGCGCCAGCAGCATCAGGACGGACTACGAGCAGTACTTC. It translates to CASSIRTDYEQYF. The chain joins TRBV5-1 to TRBJ2-7; D remains ambiguous. There are 13 residues in the CDR3. Trimming left V 4 bases short and J 3 bases short, with 11 bases between. Germline loops: CDR1 SGHRS, CDR2 YFSETQ.

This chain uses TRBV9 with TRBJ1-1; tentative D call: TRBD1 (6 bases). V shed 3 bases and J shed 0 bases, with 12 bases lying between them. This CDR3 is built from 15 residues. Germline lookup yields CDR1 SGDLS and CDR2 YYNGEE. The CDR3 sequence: CASSALDRMNTEAFF. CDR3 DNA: TGTGCCAGCAGCGCGCTGGACAGAATGAACACTGAAGCTTTCTTT.

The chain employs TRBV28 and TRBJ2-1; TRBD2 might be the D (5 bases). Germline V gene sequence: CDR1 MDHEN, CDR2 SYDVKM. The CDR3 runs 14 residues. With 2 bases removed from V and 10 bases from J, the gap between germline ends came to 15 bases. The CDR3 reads CASSLAGAGPEQFF. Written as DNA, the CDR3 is TGTGCCAGCAGTTTAGCGGGTGCCGGCCCCGAGCAGTTCTTC.

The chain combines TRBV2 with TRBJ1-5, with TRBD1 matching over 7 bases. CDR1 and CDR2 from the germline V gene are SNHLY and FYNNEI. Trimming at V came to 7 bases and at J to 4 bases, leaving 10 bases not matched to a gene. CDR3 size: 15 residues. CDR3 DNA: TGTGCCAGCATGTCGGGACAGTCAATTAATCAGCCCCAGCATTTT. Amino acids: CASMSGQSINQPQHF.